This T cell receptor (beta chain) was identified during a study of type 1 regulatory T cells. At the level of the study: An in vitro protocol generated T-allo10, a Tr1-enriched, alloantigen-specific CD4 T cell product.

Worth noting for this clonotype: Its antigen is not known. An end of the junction differs from the germline gene, which may be a read error.

Graft donor-derived T-allo10 cells were described as host-alloantigen-specific, anergic, and alloantigen-specifically suppressive. From the reads, TCRdb called clonotypes with MiXCR, one entry per CDR3 protein. The sample contains about 68,000 distinct CDR3 sequences, about three fifths of which appear only once. The CDR3 runs to 17 residues. Per germline, CDR1 SGHRS and CDR2 YFSETQ. The clonotype comes from a human donor in good health. The sequencing sample was made of cultured T cells, either the whole culture or a sorted T cell fraction (not recorded which). This sample's subset: Tr1-enriched cell product generated in vitro against host alloantigens. The rearrangement links TRBV5-1 to TRBJ2-7; 10 bases fit TRBD1. The CDR3 protein is CASRPNSGQGTSYKQYF. CDR3 coding DNA: TGCGCCAGCAGGCCGAACTCGGGACAGGGGACGTCCTACAAGCAGTACTTC.